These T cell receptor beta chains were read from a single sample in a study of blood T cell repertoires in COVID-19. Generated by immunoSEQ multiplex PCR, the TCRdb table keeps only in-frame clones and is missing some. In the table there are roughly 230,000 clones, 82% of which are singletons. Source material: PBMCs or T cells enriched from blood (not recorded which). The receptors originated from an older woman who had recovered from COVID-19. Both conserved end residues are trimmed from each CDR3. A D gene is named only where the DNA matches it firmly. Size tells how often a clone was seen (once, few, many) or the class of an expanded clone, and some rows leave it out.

SVDQGSGANVLT	TRBV29-1	.	TRBJ2-6	.
ASSQERLAGGRPDTQY	TRBV4-1	TRBD2	TRBJ2-3	.
ASSRPGQSTDTQY	TRBV5-4	TRBD1	TRBJ2-3	.
ASSLAVGRSQPQH	TRBV7-2	.	TRBJ1-5	.
ASSSRQSSPLH	TRBV19	.	TRBJ1-6	.
ASSLGGQPSYEQY	TRBV7-2	.	TRBJ2-7	.
ASRPGTSGRALDEQF	TRBV6-6	TRBD2	TRBJ2-1	.
ASSLGQGGTDTQY	TRBV18	TRBD1	TRBJ2-3	few
ASSQAGQRGVDTQY	TRBV3-1/TRBV3-2	TRBD2	TRBJ2-3	.
ASSQGQGPTDTQY	TRBV5-1	TRBD1	TRBJ2-3	.
ATSPPPSGTDTQY	TRBV15	.	TRBJ2-3	.
ASSPGRGVYEQY	TRBV19	.	TRBJ2-7	.
ASSLRSRGYNEQF	TRBV11-3	.	TRBJ2-1	.
ASSVRTGEVYNEQF	TRBV9	.	TRBJ2-1	.
ASSLTGTSGPLPYEQY	TRBV6-6	TRBD2	TRBJ2-7	few
ASSLAPQGNQPQH	TRBV5-5	.	TRBJ1-5	few
ASSPGLAGGITDTQY	TRBV27	TRBD2	TRBJ2-3	.
ASNGLSEYEQF	TRBV2	.	TRBJ2-1	.
ASSPTGDADTQY	TRBV18	TRBD1	TRBJ2-3	.
ASSERGLHQPQH	TRBV6-1	.	TRBJ1-5	once
ASSRDRSYEQY	TRBV7-9	TRBD1	TRBJ2-7	.
ASSVGPGGAGTGELF	TRBV9	TRBD2	TRBJ2-2	.
SFNTGDTEAF	TRBV29-1	.	TRBJ1-1	few
ASSYVGSRHPNEQY	TRBV6-2/TRBV6-3	.	TRBJ2-7	.
ASSQKQGDQETQY	TRBV4-3	TRBD1	TRBJ2-5	once
ATSLWGPGETQY	TRBV7-2	.	TRBJ2-5	.
ASSQGAGRQSSGNTIY	TRBV4-3	.	TRBJ1-3	few
ASSLVAGELDTQY	TRBV7-2	.	TRBJ2-3	.
AWSPNRGASGNTIY	TRBV30	TRBD1	TRBJ1-3	.
ASSPRGTGGNTIY	TRBV18	TRBD1	TRBJ1-3	.
ASSLLGRVNYGYT	TRBV27	.	TRBJ1-2	.
ASSLAGRVGEKLF	TRBV5-1	.	TRBJ1-4	.